This record covers a single TCR beta chain. Each PCR replicate run on unsorted PBMC took in approximately 310 ng DNA, about 30,000 T cell genomes. Libraries were prepared by immunoSEQ multiplex PCR; TCRdb keeps only in-frame clonotypes and omits some of them. The sample holds 400,000 to 600,000 clones; roughly 83% are singletons and the top ten take roughly 13%. The CDR3 runs to 17 residues. V trimming: 3 bases; J trimming: 0 bases; junction bases outside the gene matches: 7. The germline gives CDR1 WSHSY, CDR2 SAAADI. This entry belongs to a study of shared clonotypes between healthy human individuals. Study details: Donor composition was a couple of women and three men, aged 18 to 49.

Each sample came from a Caucasian adult donor living in Nashville, Tennessee. The sequence was obtained from a woman between 40 and 55 years old in good health. Some clones in this sample may be carry-over from other donors' samples. Sequencing used PBMCs. The J gene is TRBJ1-1, the V gene TRBV10-2, with 10 bases lining up with TRBD1. CDR3 protein: CASSDDRGLSMNTEAFF. The CDR3 region has the DNA TGCGCCAGCAGTGACGACAGGGGGCTCTCCATGAACACTGAAGCTTTCTTT.